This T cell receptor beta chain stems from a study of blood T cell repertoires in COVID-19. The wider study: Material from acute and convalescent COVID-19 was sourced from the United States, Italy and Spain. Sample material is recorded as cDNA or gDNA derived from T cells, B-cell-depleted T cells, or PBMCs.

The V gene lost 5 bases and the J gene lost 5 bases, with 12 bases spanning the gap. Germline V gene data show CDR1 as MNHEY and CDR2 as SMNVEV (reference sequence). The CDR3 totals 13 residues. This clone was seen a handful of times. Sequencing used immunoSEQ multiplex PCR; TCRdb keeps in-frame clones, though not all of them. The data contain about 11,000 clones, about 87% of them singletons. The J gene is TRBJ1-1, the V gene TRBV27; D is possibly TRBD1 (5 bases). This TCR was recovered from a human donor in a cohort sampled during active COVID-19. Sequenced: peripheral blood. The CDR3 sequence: CASSLRRQTEAFF. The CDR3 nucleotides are TGTGCCAGCAGTCTAAGAAGACAGACTGAAGCTTTCTTT.